Detailed here is one T cell receptor (beta chain). Source study methods: Reference gene primer amplification gave nucleated cell count estimates. Sequencing was performed with immunoSEQ multiplex PCR; in TCRdb, only in-frame clones are kept and a portion is missing. V, J and clone size were drawn from that table, and D and trimming were deduced from the DNA. Counted here are around 250,000 clones, about four fifths occurring once; the ten biggest clones make up around 3.3%. The data were taken from a study of blood T cell repertoires in COVID-19. On the study more broadly: Both acute and convalescent COVID-19 samples were obtained from the United States, Italy and Spain. PBMCs, B-cell-depleted T cells, or T cells provided the cDNA or gDNA that made up the material.

The ends were cut back, 3 bases at V and 1 base at J, with 24 bases in the middle. The germline V gene encodes CDR1 LNHDA and CDR2 SQIVND (reference sequence). CDR3 length: 19 residues. The rearrangement uses TRBV19 and TRBJ2-5, with D perhaps matching TRBD1 (5 bases). This clonotype was obtained from a woman under 30 with acute or convalescent COVID-19. Sequencing was performed on peripheral blood. CDR3 region: CASSIRPLRWGRTQETQYF. The CDR3 region has the DNA TGTGCCAGTAGTATCCGCCCCCTTCGTTGGGGCAGGACCCAAGAGACCCAGTACTTC.